The source of this T cell receptor beta chain is a study of beta chain features in type 1 diabetes. Overall study results and limits: When Type 1 diabetes patients were examined, their TCRB CDR3s proved moderately but significantly shorter in all four CD4+ subsets. Among patients, naive, central memory and Treg TCRB repertoires appeared more similar than among healthy donors.

V lost 4 bases to trimming and J lost 0 bases; unmatched junction nucleotides: 4. This CDR3 is 15 amino acids long. The germline CDR1 and CDR2 sequences are SGHDT and YYEEEE. Reverse transcription of all isolated RNA meant that expressed TCRB transcripts were sequenced. Here immunoSEQ multiplex PCR was the method, and the copy in TCRdb shows in-frame clones only, minus some. The sample holds hundreds of thousands of clones, more than 12% seen once. A word on this clone: Its target is unknown.

This TCR came from a man aged 18 to 29 with type 1 diabetes. Sequencing was carried out using naive CD4+ T cells from blood. This chain connects TRBV5-6 to TRBJ1-5, with TRBD1 identical over 7 bases. CDR3 DNA sequence: TGTGCCAGCAGCCAGGGGGACATTAGCAATCAGCCCCAGCATTTT. Its translation is CASSQGDISNQPQHF. The entire variable domain, with the rest obtained from reference TRBV5-6 and TRBJ1-5, is as follows: DAGVTQSPTHLIKTRGQQVTLRCSPKSGHDTVSWYQQALGQGPQFIFQYYEEEERQRGNFPDRFSGHQFPNYSSELNVNALLLGDSALYLCASSQGDISNQPQHFGDGTRLSIL.